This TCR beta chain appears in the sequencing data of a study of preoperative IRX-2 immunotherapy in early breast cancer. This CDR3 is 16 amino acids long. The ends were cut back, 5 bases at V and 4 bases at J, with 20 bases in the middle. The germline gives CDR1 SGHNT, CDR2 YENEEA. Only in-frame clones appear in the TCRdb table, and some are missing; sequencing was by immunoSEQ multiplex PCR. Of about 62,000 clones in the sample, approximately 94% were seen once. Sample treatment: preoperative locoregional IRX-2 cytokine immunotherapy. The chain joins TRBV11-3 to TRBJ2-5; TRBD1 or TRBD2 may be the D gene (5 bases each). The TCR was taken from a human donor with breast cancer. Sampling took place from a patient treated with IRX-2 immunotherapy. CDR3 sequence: CASSADMGPPGETQYF. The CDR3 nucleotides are TGTGCCAGCAGCGCGGATATGGGACCCCCCGGAGAGACCCAGTACTTC.